These 13 T cell receptor beta chains originate from one sample sequenced in a study of neoadjuvant anti-PD-1 for oral cavity cancer. Here immunoSEQ multiplex PCR was the method, and the copy in TCRdb shows in-frame clones only, minus some. Among 75,000 or so clones listed, approximately 84% were seen once. Sequencing was performed on PBMCs, taken before nivolumab (anti-PD-1) treatment. The source is a person aged 35-79 years with oral cavity squamous cell carcinoma.

This sequence joins TRBV6-5 and TRBJ2-1, with 8 bases matching TRBD2. The V gene end was trimmed by 7 bases and the J gene end by 7 bases; junction bases not matched to a gene: 9. The V gene's germline CDR1 is MNHEY and CDR2 SVGAGI. The CDR3 has 14 residues. The CDR3 sequence: CASTSGGGWNEQFF. The CDR3 DNA sequence: TGTGCCAGCACCTCCGGGGGGGGATGGAATGAGCAGTTCTTC.

The genes are TRBV6-5 and TRBJ2-2; D remains unclear. The CDR3 covers 15 residues. Germline lookup yields CDR1 MNHEY and CDR2 SVGAGI. With 4 bases removed from V and 0 bases from J, the gap between germline ends came to 9 bases. This CDR3 reads CASSFSRANTGELFF. The CDR3 region has the DNA TGTGCCAGCAGTTTCAGTCGAGCGAACACCGGGGAGCTGTTTTTT.

This sequence joins TRBV30 and TRBJ1-1; 8 bases fit TRBD1. V dropped 3 bases and J dropped 5; count of bases not matched to a gene: 5. Looked up from germline, CDR1 is GTSNPN and CDR2 is SVGIG (reference sequence). The CDR3 is 13 amino acids. The CDR3, as DNA: TGTGCCTGGAGCAGGGGGCCGAGGACTGAAGCTTTCTTT. Translated, it gives CAWSRGPRTEAFF.

The chain has TRBV5-1 and TRBJ1-3, with 8 bases lining up with TRBD1. The ends lost 0 bases at V and 3 bases at J; junction bases unmatched: 2. The germline V gene encodes CDR1 SGHRS and CDR2 YFSETQ. The CDR3 extends over 15 amino acids. The CDR3 coding sequence is TGCGCCAGCAGCTTGGACAGGGGGATTGGAAACACCATATATTTT. This encodes CASSLDRGIGNTIYF.

The chain uses TRBV11-2 and TRBJ1-1; D remains unclear. The CDR3 length is 15 residues. CDR1 is SGHAT, CDR2 FQNNGV, per germline. V was clipped by 6 bases and J by 0 bases, with 14 bases between them. CDR3 protein: CASSSDTPLNTEAFF. CDR3 coding DNA: TGTGCCAGCAGTTCTGATACACCTTTGAACACTGAAGCTTTCTTT.

The chain joins TRBV5-6 to TRBJ1-2, with D possibly TRBD1 on 5 matching bases. V was cut by 3 bases and J by 1 base, with 13 bases left in between. The CDR3 loop spans 15 amino acids. CDR1 and CDR2 (germline): SGHDT, YYEEEE. Written as DNA, the CDR3 is TGTGCCAGCAGCTCCGGGACGACGTATAACTATGGCTACACCTTC. Its translation: CASSSGTTYNYGYTF.

The chain is built from TRBV4-1 and TRBJ2-5; D is ambiguous. The CDR3 covers 17 residues. Trimming removed 1 base at V and 1 base at J, with 16 bases between. Germline V gene sequence: CDR1 MGHRA, CDR2 YSYEKL. CDR3 region: CASSQGGRGGGQETQYF. The CDR3 DNA follows: TGCGCCAGCAGCCAAGGGGGTAGAGGTGGCGGCCAAGAGACCCAGTACTTC.

CDR3 sequence reads: CSVGGTGRDTGELFF. CDR3 coding DNA: TGCAGCGTTGGGGGGACCGGGAGAGACACCGGGGAGCTGTTTTTT. The chain joins TRBV29-1 to TRBJ2-2, with D possibly matching TRBD2 (6 bases). CDR1 is SQVTM and CDR2 is ANQGSEA in the germline V gene. The CDR3 sequence is 15 residues long. Deletions cut 4 bases from V and 3 bases from J, with 15 bases between.

This rearrangement joins TRBV11-2 to TRBJ2-2; D tentatively fits TRBD1 or TRBD2 (6 bases each). Trimming stripped 5 bases from V and 0 bases from J, with 10 bases between. The CDR3 has 15 amino acids. In germline, CDR1 is SGHAT, CDR2 FQNNGV. The CDR3 DNA follows: TGTGCCAGCAGCCAGGGGACTTCGAACACCGGGGAGCTGTTTTTT. Protein sequence: CASSQGTSNTGELFF.

Within the sample, this clone is medium-sized. The rearrangement uses TRBV7-8 and TRBJ2-1, with a possible D match to TRBD2 (6 bases). Germline loops: CDR1 SGHVS, CDR2 FQNEAQ. The CDR3 runs 14 residues. V gave up 0 bases and J gave up 9 bases, with 12 bases separating them. CDR3 coding DNA: TGTGCCAGCAGCTTAGCGCGACTAGTGGGTGAGCAGTTCTTC. This encodes CASSLARLVGEQFF.

As for this clone: One end of the junction fails to match germline, which may point to a read error. Here the CDR3 reads CASSLEEGPGELFF. As DNA, the CDR3 is TGTGCTAGCAGCTTAGAGGAGGGTCCCGGGGAGCTGTTTTTT. This chain links TRBV7-7 with TRBJ2-2; TRBD2 is a possible D gene (6 bases). CDR1 and CDR2 from the germline V gene are SSHAT and FNYEAQ (reference sequence). This CDR3 spans 14 amino acids.

This sequence joins TRBV27 and TRBJ2-1, with D possibly TRBD1 on 5 matching bases. CDR1 is MNHEY, CDR2 SMNVEV, per germline (reference sequence). Trimming left V 5 bases short and J 5 bases short, with 13 bases between. The CDR3 has 14 amino acids. The CDR3 DNA reads as TGTGCCAGCAGTCGGACATACGTTAACAATGAGCAGTTCTTC. Its protein is CASSRTYVNNEQFF.

This chain connects TRBV2 to TRBJ2-1; perhaps TRBD2 as D (8 bases). CDR1 SNHLY and CDR2 FYNNEI come from the germline V gene. The CDR3 length is 18 residues. With 7 bases removed from V and 6 bases from J, the gap between germline ends came to 28 bases. CDR3 loop: CASNPRGLAGLGSNEQFF. CDR3 bases: TGTGCCAGCAATCCGAGGGGGCTAGCGGGCCTTGGCAGCAATGAGCAGTTCTTC.